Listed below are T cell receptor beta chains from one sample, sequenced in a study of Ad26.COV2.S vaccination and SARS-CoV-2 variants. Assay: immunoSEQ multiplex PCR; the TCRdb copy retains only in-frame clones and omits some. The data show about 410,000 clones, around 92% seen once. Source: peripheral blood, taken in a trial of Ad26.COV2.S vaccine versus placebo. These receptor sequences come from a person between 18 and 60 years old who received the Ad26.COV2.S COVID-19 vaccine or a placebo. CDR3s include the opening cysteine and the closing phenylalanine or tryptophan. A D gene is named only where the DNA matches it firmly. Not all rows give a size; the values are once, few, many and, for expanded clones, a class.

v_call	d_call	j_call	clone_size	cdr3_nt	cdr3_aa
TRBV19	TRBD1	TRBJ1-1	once	TGTGCCAGTAGTAGCCAACAGGGGTCTGAAGCTTTCTTT	CASSSQQGSEAFF
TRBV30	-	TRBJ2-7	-	TGTGCCTGGAGTGTAGTCGGCTACGAGCAGTACTTC	CAWSVVGYEQYF
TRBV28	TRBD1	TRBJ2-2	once	TGTGCCAGCAGTGGGGGACAGGCGACCACCGGGGAGCTGTTTTTT	CASSGGQATTGELFF
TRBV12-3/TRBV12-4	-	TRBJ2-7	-	TGTGCCAGCAGTTTATCTGGACGGGACGAGCAGTACTTC	CASSLSGRDEQYF
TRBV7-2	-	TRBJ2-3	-	TGTGCCAGCAGCCTTACACTCGACATAGATACGCAGTATTTT	CASSLTLDIDTQYF
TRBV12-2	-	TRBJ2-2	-	TGTGCAAGTCGCTTACCCCTTGCGGGGGGTGTTACCGGGGAGCTGTTTTTT	CASRLPLAGGVTGELFF
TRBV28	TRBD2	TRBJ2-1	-	TGTGCCAGCAGGGAGGGACTAGCGGGGGCACTGAGCTCCTACAATGAGCAGTTCTTC	CASREGLAGALSSYNEQFF
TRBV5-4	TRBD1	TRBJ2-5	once	TGTGCCAGCAGCTTCTACGGGACAGCGGTGGAGCAGACCCAGTACTTC	CASSFYGTAVEQTQYF
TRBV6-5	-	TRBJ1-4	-	TGTGCCAGCAGTTACTCGGGGTTTAATGAAAAACTGTTTTTT	CASSYSGFNEKLFF
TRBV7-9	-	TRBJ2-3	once	TGTGCCAGCAGTCTTGACAACACAGATACGCAGTATTTT	CASSLDNTDTQYF
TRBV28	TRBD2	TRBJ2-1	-	TGTGCCAGCAGGCGCGGCAGGGCTAGCGGGGGCAAAGAAAATGAGCAGTTCTTC	CASRRGRASGGKENEQFF
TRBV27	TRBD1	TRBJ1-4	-	TGTGCCAGCAGTTTATATGGGACAGCGAGGGGTGAAAAACTGTTTTTT	CASSLYGTARGEKLFF
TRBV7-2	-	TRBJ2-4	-	TGTGCCAGCAGCTTAGAGGGGTTGGCCAAAAACATTCAGTACTTC	CASSLEGLAKNIQYF
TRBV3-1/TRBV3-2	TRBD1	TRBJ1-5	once	TGTGCCAGCAGCCAAAACCGGGACAGGGGGTGGGGTCAGCCCCAGCATTTT	CASSQNRDRGWGQPQHF
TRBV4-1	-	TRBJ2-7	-	TGCGCCAGCAGCCAAGCTGTAACTGCATCCTACGAGCAGTACTTC	CASSQAVTASYEQYF
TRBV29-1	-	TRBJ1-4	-	TGCAGCGTTTTTGGAGGGTCTAATGAAAAACTGTTTTTT	CSVFGGSNEKLFF
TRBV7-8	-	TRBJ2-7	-	TGTGCCAGCAGCCCTTGGGTTACCCAATACGAGCAGTACTTC	CASSPWVTQYEQYF
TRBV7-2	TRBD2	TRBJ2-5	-	TGTGCCAGCAGTATACGGGGGGGCCCGGAGACCCAGTACTTC	CASSIRGGPETQYF
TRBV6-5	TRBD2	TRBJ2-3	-	TGTGCCAGCAGTTACGGGACTAGCGGGGGGCGGGATACGCAGTATTTT	CASSYGTSGGRDTQYF
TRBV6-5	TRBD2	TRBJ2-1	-	TGTGCCAGCAGAATAGCGGGGGGCATCTACAATGAGCAGTTCTTC	CASRIAGGIYNEQFF
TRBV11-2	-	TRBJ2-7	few	TGTGCCAGCAGGGCCCTGAGGGGGGGCCTTGACGAGCAGTACTTC	CASRALRGGLDEQYF
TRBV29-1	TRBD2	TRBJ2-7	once	TGCAGCGTCCGCTCTAGCGGGGGACCGCGCCCCTACGAGCAGTACTTC	CSVRSSGGPRPYEQYF
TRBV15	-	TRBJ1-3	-	TGTGCCACCAGCAGAGGGATGGACTCTGGAAACACCATATATTTT	CATSRGMDSGNTIYF
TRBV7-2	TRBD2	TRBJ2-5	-	TGTGCCAGCAGCTTAGTCGAGACTAGCGGCCAAGAGACCCAGTACTTC	CASSLVETSGQETQYF
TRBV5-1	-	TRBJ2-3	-	TGCGCCAGCAGCGCCGGGGGGCCGCGGGCGGCAGATACGCAGTATTTT	CASSAGGPRAADTQYF
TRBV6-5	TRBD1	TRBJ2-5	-	TGTGCCAGCAGTTACTTTCAGGGGGCGAGGGAGACCCAGTACTTC	CASSYFQGARETQYF
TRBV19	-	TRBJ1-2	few	TGTGCCAGTTCTGACACGCAGGCCAAGAGGGATGGCTACACCTTC	CASSDTQAKRDGYTF
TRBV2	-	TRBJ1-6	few	TGTGCCAGCAGTGTGAACGTCAGGGTAAATTCACCCCTCCACTTT	CASSVNVRVNSPLHF
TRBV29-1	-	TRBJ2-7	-	TGCAGCGTTTCGACAGGGACTTACGAGCAGTACTTC	CSVSTGTYEQYF
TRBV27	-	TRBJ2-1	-	TGTGCCAGCAGTTCGGAAGCCTACAATGAGCAGTTCTTC	CASSSEAYNEQFF
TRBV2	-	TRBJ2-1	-	TGTGCCAGCAGTTCGGGGGGCCGCTACAATGAGCAGTTCTTC	CASSSGGRYNEQFF
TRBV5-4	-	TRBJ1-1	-	TGTGCCAGCAGCCGTACGGAGTTGGGGCTCAGAAACACTGAAGCTTTCTTT	CASSRTELGLRNTEAFF
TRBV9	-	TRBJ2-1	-	TGTGCCAGCAGCGCGCATACTTACAATGAGCAGTTCTTC	CASSAHTYNEQFF
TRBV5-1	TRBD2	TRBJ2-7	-	TGCGCCAGCAGAGTTAGCGGGGGGGCCTACGAGCAGTACTTC	CASRVSGGAYEQYF
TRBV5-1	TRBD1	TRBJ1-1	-	TGCGCCAGCAGCGCGACAGGGGCGCTGAACACTGAAGCTTTCTTT	CASSATGALNTEAFF
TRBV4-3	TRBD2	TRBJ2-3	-	TGCGCCAGCAGCAAACAGCGGGGCCCAGATACGCAGTATTTT	CASSKQRGPDTQYF
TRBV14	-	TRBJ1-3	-	TGTGCCAGCAGCCAGCCCAGGCCTGGACAGCAAGGAAACACCATATATTTT	CASSQPRPGQQGNTIYF
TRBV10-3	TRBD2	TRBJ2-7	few	TGTGCCATCAGGGGACTAGCGGGTCACGAGCAGTACTTC	CAIRGLAGHEQYF
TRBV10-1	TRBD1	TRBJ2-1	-	TGCGCCAGCAGTGAACGGGTGACAGGGAAACGAGAGCAGTTCTTC	CASSERVTGKREQFF
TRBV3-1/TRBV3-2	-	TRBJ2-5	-	TGTGCCAGCAATCGGGGGCCGGGAGAGACCCAGTACTTC	CASNRGPGETQYF
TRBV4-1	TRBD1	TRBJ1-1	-	TGCGCCAGCAGCCCGCCGGGACAGAGACAAGCTGAAGCTTTCTTT	CASSPPGQRQAEAFF
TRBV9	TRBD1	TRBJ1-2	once	TGTGCCAGCAGCTCTGGACAGGTTTTGGACTATGGCTACACCTTC	CASSSGQVLDYGYTF